A selection of T cell receptor beta chains follows, all from one sample in a study of T cells after posttransplantation cyclophosphamide. TCRdb's table, derived via immunoSEQ multiplex PCR, lists solely in-frame clones and lacks some. The table includes over 15,000 clones, less than 95% detected once. Material: naive CD4+ T cells sorted from blood. The receptors shown here come from a woman aged 45-60 years in good health and a related stem cell transplant donor. Each CDR3 is given with its conserved first and last residue. A D gene is named only where the DNA matches it firmly. Size tells how often a clone was seen (once, few, many) or the class of an expanded clone, and some rows leave it out.

TRBV29-1	once	TRBJ1-2	TRBD1	TGCAGCGTTGACGGGTCGGACAGGGGGTTTCTCAACTATGGCTACACCTTC	CSVDGSDRGFLNYGYTF
TRBV18	.	TRBJ2-7	.	TGTGCCAGCTCACGGGGGACTTCCTCCTACGAGCAGTACTTC	CASSRGTSSYEQYF
TRBV7-2	.	TRBJ1-2	.	TGTGCCAGCAGCCTAAGGGGGGAGGGGAAAAGATATGGCTACACCTTC	CASSLRGEGKRYGYTF
TRBV5-5	.	TRBJ2-1	.	TGTGCCAGCACTGAGCCTCAAAGGGGAGAGCAGTTCTTC	CASTEPQRGEQFF
TRBV5-1	few	TRBJ1-4	.	TGCGCCAGCAGCTTACAGGTTAATGAAAAACTGTTTTTT	CASSLQVNEKLFF
TRBV18	.	TRBJ1-2	.	TGTGCCAGCTCACCACTACCCGCCGGGGATTATGGCTACACCTTC	CASSPLPAGDYGYTF
TRBV6-1	.	TRBJ1-5	.	TGTGCCAGCAGTGAAGTAAGCGGAAGGAGCAATCAGCCCCAGCATTTT	CASSEVSGRSNQPQHF
TRBV7-2	.	TRBJ2-7	.	TGTGCCAGCAGCTTAGCGGGAGGCAGGGACTACGAGCAGTACTTC	CASSLAGGRDYEQYF
TRBV29-1	.	TRBJ2-7	.	TGCAGCGTTGAAGCCCATGTCAACGAGCAGTACTTC	CSVEAHVNEQYF
TRBV27	once	TRBJ2-3	TRBD2	TGTGCCAGCAGTCCCTTCGGGGGACTAGCGGGAGGGTGGGCAGATACGCAGTATTTT	CASSPFGGLAGGWADTQYF
TRBV2	.	TRBJ2-5	TRBD2	TGTGCCAGCGGGACTAGCGGGATCGGGACCCAGTACTTC	CASGTSGIGTQYF
TRBV18	.	TRBJ1-1	.	TGTGCCAGCTCACCGGGGGGGGGACGGAACACTGAAGCTTTCTTT	CASSPGGGRNTEAFF
TRBV6-5	.	TRBJ2-7	.	TGTGCCAGCAGTGGGGGAGGCGGGCTGTCCTACGAGCAGTACTTC	CASSGGGGLSYEQYF